The 24 T cell receptor beta chains below all came from one sample that was sequenced in a study of cytomegalovirus exposure and HLA in healthy donors. Method: immunoSEQ multiplex PCR; TCRdb's copy keeps in-frame clones and lacks some. The data hold some 260,000 clones, with less than 95% observed a single time. The specimen was PBMCs. These receptors all stem from a woman aged 30 to 39 in good health and CMV-seronegative.

V gene TRBV27 combines with J gene TRBJ1-5; D uncertain. CDR3 length equals 15 residues. The V gene's germline CDR1 is MNHEY and CDR2 SMNVEV (reference sequence). Trimming pared 3 bases from V and 4 bases from J, leaving 13 bases between. The chain's CDR3 is CASSLVGRVNQPQHF. The CDR3 DNA follows: TGTGCCAGCAGTTTGGTGGGAAGGGTTAATCAGCCCCAGCATTTT.

CDR3 residues: CATSRDSGSHYGYTF. The CDR3 DNA follows: TGTGCCACCAGCAGAGATAGTGGGTCGCACTATGGCTACACCTTC. The chain is built from TRBV15 and TRBJ1-2, with D unresolved. Deletions cut 0 bases from V and 3 bases from J, with 11 bases between. This CDR3 has 15 residues. Germline lookup yields CDR1 LNHNV and CDR2 YYDKDF (reference sequence).

The chain joins TRBV6-5 to TRBJ1-5; the match to TRBD1 covers 8 bases. Trimming took 6 bases from V and 5 from J; bases not matched to a gene: 6. Germline assignment: CDR1 MNHEY and CDR2 SVGAGI. The CDR3 has 14 residues. The DNA for the CDR3 is TGTGCCAGCAGCCGGACAGGGACACATCAGCCCCAGCATTTT. Translation: CASSRTGTHQPQHF.

CDR3 DNA sequence: TGCGCCAGCAGCCAGTTAGCGGGGGTAAGTACAGATACGCAGTATTTT. Translated: CASSQLAGVSTDTQYF. The V and J genes are TRBV4-3 and TRBJ2-3; 9 nucleotides match TRBD2. This CDR3 has 16 amino acids. The V and J ends lost 3 bases and 3 bases, in that order; junction bases with no gene match: 7. CDR1 LGHNA and CDR2 YSLEER come from the germline V gene.

This chain joins TRBV28 and TRBJ2-5; 9 bases line up with TRBD1. V gave up 2 bases and J gave up 5 bases; unmatched junction bases: 9. CDR3 length equals 16 residues. CDR1 is MDHEN and CDR2 is SYDVKM in the germline V gene. Here the CDR3 DNA reads TGTGCCAGCAGTTTACAGGACAGGGGACGAGCGGAGACCCAGTACTTC. Protein sequence: CASSLQDRGRAETQYF.

V usage is TRBV6-6 and J usage is TRBJ2-7, with D uncertain. Germline CDR1 and CDR2: MNHNY and SVGAGI (reference sequence). The V gene lost 0 bases and the J gene lost 3 bases, with 9 bases spanning the gap. The CDR3 extends over 14 amino acids. Here the CDR3 reads CASSYSSPFYEQYF. In DNA form, the CDR3 reads TGTGCCAGCAGTTACTCATCCCCTTTCTACGAGCAGTACTTC.

Only one count was recorded for this clone. The chain has TRBV19 and TRBJ2-3, with D possibly matching TRBD2 (5 bases). The CDR3 totals 15 residues. CDR1 and CDR2 (germline): LNHDA, SQIVND (reference sequence). Trimming left V 4 bases short and J 0 bases short, with 11 bases between. CDR3 sequence (DNA): TGTGCCAGTAGTAGCCTCCGGGGAAGCACAGATACGCAGTATTTT. Its protein product is CASSSLRGSTDTQYF.

In this sample, this clone turned up once. The chain carries TRBV5-4 and TRBJ2-3; 7 bases line up with TRBD2. Looked up from germline, CDR1 is SGHNT and CDR2 is YYREEE (reference sequence). Trimming cost V 0 bases and J 2 bases; bases outside gene matches: 12. The length of the CDR3 is 18 residues. The CDR3: CASSLGTEGLAATDTQYF. In DNA form, the CDR3 reads TGTGCCAGCAGCTTGGGGACTGAAGGGCTAGCGGCCACAGATACGCAGTATTTT. Drawing the rest from reference TRBV5-4 and TRBJ2-3, the complete variable domain is ETGVTQSPTHLIKTRGQQVTLRCSSQSGHNTVSWYQQALGQGPQFIFQYYREEENGRGNFPPRFSGLQFPNYSSELNVNALELDDSALYLCASSLGTEGLAATDTQYFGPGTRLTVL.

Concerning this clone itself: The identical CDR3 is also encoded by other nucleotide sequences in the sample. The genes are TRBV29-1 and TRBJ2-1; D is ambiguous. Germline V CDR1 and CDR2: SQVTM, ANQGSEA. With 6 bases removed from V and 0 bases from J, the gap between germline ends came to 6 bases. This CDR3 region has 12 residues. The CDR3 reads CSVTSSYNEQFF. CDR3 coding DNA: TGCAGCGTGACGAGCTCCTACAATGAGCAGTTCTTC.

The CDR3 here is CASSPGTFYGYTF. Here the CDR3 DNA reads TGTGCCAGCAGCCCCGGGACCTTCTATGGCTACACCTTC. The V call is TRBV2, the J call TRBJ1-2; D may be TRBD1 (5 bases). The CDR3 is 13 residues long. V lost 6 bases to trimming and J lost 4 bases, with 12 bases between them. Germline values: CDR1 SNHLY, CDR2 FYNNEI.

V usage is TRBV19 and J usage is TRBJ1-1; D ambiguous. Trimming took 5 bases from V and 2 from J, leaving 12 bases between them. Looked up from germline, CDR1 is LNHDA and CDR2 is SQIVND (reference sequence). CDR3 length: 14 amino acids. CDR3 protein: CASSGGSGNTEAFF. CDR3 bases: TGTGCCAGTAGTGGTGGCAGTGGTAACACTGAAGCTTTCTTT.

This clone showed up just once. This sequence joins TRBV29-1 and TRBJ1-5, with 8 positions matching TRBD1. The CDR3 is made up of 13 amino acids. Looked up from germline, CDR1 is SQVTM and CDR2 is ANQGSEA. Trimming cost V 3 bases and J 3 bases; bases outside gene matches: 1. The CDR3 region has the DNA TGCAGCGTTGAGACAGGGGTCAATCAGCCCCAGCATTTT. Translating it yields CSVETGVNQPQHF. The variable domain in full, completed from reference TRBV29-1 and TRBJ1-5, reads SAVISQKPSRDICQRGTSLTIQCQVDSQVTMMFWYRQQPGQSLTLIATANQGSEATYESGFVIDKFPISRPNLTFSTLTVSNMSPEDSSIYLCSVETGVNQPQHFGDGTRLSIL.

The chain joins TRBV4-1 to TRBJ1-5; D gene unclear. The germline V gene has CDR1 MGHRA and CDR2 YSYEKL. The CDR3 has 15 amino acids. V shed 0 bases and J shed 7 bases, with 13 bases lying between them. The CDR3 reads CASSQDWQVLQPQHF. The CDR3 DNA follows: TGCGCCAGCAGCCAAGATTGGCAGGTTTTGCAGCCCCAGCATTTT.

The rearrangement uses TRBV5-6 and TRBJ2-2; D is possibly TRBD1 (5 bases). Trimming took off 0 bases at V and 3 bases at J, with 12 bases between the two ends. This CDR3 spans 16 amino acids. CDR1 and CDR2 (germline): SGHDT, YYEEEE. The CDR3 bases are TGTGCCAGCAGCTTGGCCACAGGTTGGGACACCGGGGAGCTGTTTTTT. Protein product: CASSLATGWDTGELFF.

V gene TRBV6-6 combines with J gene TRBJ2-1, with 8 bases that match TRBD1. The CDR3 runs 13 residues. CDR1 and CDR2 from the germline V gene are MNHNY and SVGAGI (reference sequence). The V and J ends lost 6 bases and 9 bases, in that order; junction bases with no gene match: 7. The CDR3 DNA follows: TGTGCCAGCAGCTACGACAGGGGAGGTGAGCAGTTCTTC. Translated: CASSYDRGGEQFF.

The chain links TRBV25-1 to TRBJ2-1; the D is unclear. Trimming removed 2 bases from V and 2 bases from J, with 19 bases in between. The CDR3 is 18 amino acids. The germline gives CDR1 MGHDK, CDR2 SYGVNS. The CDR3 protein is CASSEGVRADPTYNEQFF. DNA for the CDR3: TGTGCCAGCAGTGAAGGGGTAAGGGCTGACCCCACCTACAATGAGCAGTTCTTC. The variable domain in full, completed from reference TRBV25-1 and TRBJ2-1, reads EADIYQTPRYLVIGTGKKITLECSQTMGHDKMYWYQQDPGMELHLIHYSYGVNSTEKGDLSSESTVSRIRTEHFPLTLESARPSHTSQYLCASSEGVRADPTYNEQFFGPGTRLTVL.

The chain has TRBV28 and TRBJ2-6; 7 bases align to TRBD2. Germline loops: CDR1 MDHEN, CDR2 SYDVKM. CDR3 length: 18 residues. Germline trimming cut 5 bases from V and 0 bases from J; bases unmatched to any gene: 10. CDR3 region: CASSPTGGRLSGANVLTF. CDR3 bases: TGTGCCAGCAGTCCGACGGGGGGACGGCTCTCTGGGGCCAACGTCCTGACTTTC.

This chain joins TRBV7-9 and TRBJ2-1; TRBD1 matches 7 bases. The J segment lost 6 bases and the V segment lost 2 bases, leaving 4 bases of the junction unmatched. Germline V CDR1 and CDR2: SEHNR, FQNEAQ (reference sequence). CDR3 size: 14 residues. CDR3 residues: CASSLLGQINEQFF. The CDR3 bases are TGTGCCAGCAGCTTACTGGGACAGATCAATGAGCAGTTCTTC.

The CDR3 region is CASSPGMGSTEAFF. The CDR3 region has the DNA TGTGCCAGCAGCCCAGGGATGGGAAGTACTGAAGCTTTCTTT. The chain combines TRBV7-9 with TRBJ1-1; possible D gene TRBD1, 5 bases. The CDR3 extends over 14 amino acids. V shed 5 bases and J shed 5 bases, with 15 bases lying between them. In germline, CDR1 is SEHNR, CDR2 FQNEAQ (reference sequence).

Here the CDR3 reads CASSSGTGFSGANVLTF. The DNA of the CDR3 is TGTGCCAGCAGCTCCGGGACAGGGTTCTCTGGGGCCAACGTCCTGACTTTC. The chain recombines TRBV7-6 with TRBJ2-6; 9 bases line up with TRBD1. The germline CDR1 and CDR2 sequences are SGHVS and FNYEAQ. The CDR3 has 17 amino acids. With 4 bases clipped from V and 0 bases from J, the junction kept 4 bases outside the gene matches.

The chain links TRBV28 to TRBJ1-3; tentative D call: TRBD1 (5 bases). Germline values: CDR1 MDHEN, CDR2 SYDVKM. The CDR3 runs 15 residues. Trimming took off 6 bases at V and 9 bases at J, with 21 bases between the two ends. The CDR3 nucleotides read TGTGCCAGCAGCACTGGGACTTTGGTGGGGAGCACCATATATTTT. Encoded protein: CASSTGTLVGSTIYF.

V is TRBV11-2 and J is TRBJ1-2; TRBD1 might be the D (5 bases). Germline CDR1 and CDR2: SGHAT and FQNNGV. The CDR3 contains 13 residues. V was trimmed by 4 bases and J by 7 bases, leaving 13 bases between them. The CDR3 nucleotides read TGTGCCAGCAGCTCGACCGGGACTCTTGGCTACACCTTC. Encoded protein: CASSSTGTLGYTF.

The chain couples TRBV11-2 to TRBJ1-3; the D is unclear. Germline values: CDR1 SGHAT, CDR2 FQNNGV. The CDR3 sequence is 14 residues long. V was cut by 7 bases and J by 1 base, with 11 bases left in between. For the CDR3, the DNA is TGTGCCAGCACCGGTCGGTCTTCTGGAAACACCATATATTTT. Protein sequence: CASTGRSSGNTIYF.

J is TRBJ2-1 and V is TRBV9, with D perhaps matching TRBD2 (6 bases). Trimming pared 0 bases from V and 5 bases from J, leaving 12 bases between. CDR3 length: 15 residues. CDR1 and CDR2 (germline): SGDLS, YYNGEE. Written as DNA, the CDR3 is TGTGCCAGCAGCGTAGATCCTAGCGTAAACAATGAGCAGTTCTTC. Translating gives CASSVDPSVNNEQFF.